This TCR beta chain was found in a study of identical twins. Template switching, a step in the protocol, added a universal primer site, and cDNA carried unique molecular identifiers. A single record per CDR3 protein comes from TCRdb applying MiXCR to the 5' RACE reads. The sample consists of about 530,000 distinct CDR3 sequences, around 22% of them appearing once. The CDR3 spans 14 residues. The germline gives CDR1 SGHRS, CDR2 YFSETQ. The V end was cut by 0 bases, the J end by 10 bases, with 11 bases between. This sample was also put to use in a study of yellow fever vaccine responses in identical twins.

The source of this sequence is a woman aged 18 to 35 in good health. The V call is TRBV5-1, the J call TRBJ1-6; TRBD1 might be the D (6 bases). The specimen sequenced was CD4+ T cells sorted from blood. The DNA of the CDR3 is TGCGCCAGCAGCTTGGCTAGGGGGTGGTCACCCCTCCACTTT. Translating gives CASSLARGWSPLHF. The entire variable domain, with the rest obtained from reference TRBV5-1 and TRBJ1-6, is as follows: KAGVTQTPRYLIKTRGQQVTLSCSPISGHRSVSWYQQTPGQGLQFLFEYFSETQRNKGNFPGRFSGRQFSNSRSEMNVSTLELGDSALYLCASSLARGWSPLHFGNGTRLTVT.